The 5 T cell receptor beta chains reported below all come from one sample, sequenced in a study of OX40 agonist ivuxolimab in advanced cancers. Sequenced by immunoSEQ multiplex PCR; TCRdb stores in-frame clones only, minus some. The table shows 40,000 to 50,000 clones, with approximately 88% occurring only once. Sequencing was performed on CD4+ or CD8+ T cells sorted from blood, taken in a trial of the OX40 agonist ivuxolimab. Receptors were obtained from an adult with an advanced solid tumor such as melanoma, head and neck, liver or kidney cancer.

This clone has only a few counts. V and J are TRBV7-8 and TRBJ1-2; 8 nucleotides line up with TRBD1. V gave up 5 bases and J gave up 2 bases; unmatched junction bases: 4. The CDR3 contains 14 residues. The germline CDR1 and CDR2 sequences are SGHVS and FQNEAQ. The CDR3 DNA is TGTGCCAGCAGCCCTTGGACAGGGAACTATGGCTACACCTTC. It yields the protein CASSPWTGNYGYTF.

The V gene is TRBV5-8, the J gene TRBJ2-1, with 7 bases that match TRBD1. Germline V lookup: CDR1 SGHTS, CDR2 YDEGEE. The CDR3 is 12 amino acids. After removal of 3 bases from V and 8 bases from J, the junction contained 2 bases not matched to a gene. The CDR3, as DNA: TGTGCCAGCAGCTCTCAGGGGGATGAGCAGTTCTTC. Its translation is CASSSQGDEQFF.

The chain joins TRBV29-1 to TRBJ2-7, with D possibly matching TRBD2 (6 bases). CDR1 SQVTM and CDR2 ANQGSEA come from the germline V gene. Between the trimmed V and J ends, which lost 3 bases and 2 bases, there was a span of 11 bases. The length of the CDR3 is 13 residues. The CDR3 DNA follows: TGCAGCGTTGAGGTCGGGACTCCCTACGAGCAGTACTTC. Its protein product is CSVEVGTPYEQYF.

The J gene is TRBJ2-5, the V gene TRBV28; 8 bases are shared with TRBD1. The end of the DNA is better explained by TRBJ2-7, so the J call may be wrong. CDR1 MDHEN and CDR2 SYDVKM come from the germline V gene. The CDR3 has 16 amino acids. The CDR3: CASSFNPGQGSYEQYF. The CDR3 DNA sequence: TGTGCCAGCAGTTTCAACCCCGGACAGGGTTCCTACGAGCAGTACTTC.

CDR3 DNA: TGTGCCAGCAGCTTCCGGGCACCCGTCGAGCAGTACTTC. The encoded protein is CASSFRAPVEQYF. The rearrangement links TRBV5-8 to TRBJ2-7; D is undetermined. The germline V and J ends were trimmed by 2 bases and 6 bases, with 12 bases remaining between them. This CDR3 has 13 amino acids. Germline loops: CDR1 SGHTS, CDR2 YDEGEE.